This TCR beta chain stems from a study of Ad26.COV2.S vaccination and SARS-CoV-2 variants (dated by TCRdb to the early 2020s). About the study as a whole: Vaccine-arm donors came from COV1001, a multicentre, randomized, double-blind, placebo-controlled phase I-IIa trial of Ad26.COV2.S in healthy adults. The specificity and breadth of SARS-CoV-2-reactive T cell receptors after Ad26.COV2.S vaccination were assessed by TCRbeta repertoire sequencing. Trial participants were randomized into five groups of five, in which low-dose or high-dose Ad26.COV2.S was given once or twice, or placebo was given on both occasions. Dosing of Ad26.COV2.S was intramuscular, at either 5x10^10 or 1x10^11 viral particles, delivered as one shot or as two shots spaced 56 days apart. A total of around 32 samples were included in the TCR-sequenced set, comprising around 19 Ad26.COV2.S vaccine recipients, 5 placebo recipients and 8 SARS-CoV-2 convalescent individuals. Investigators did not know the trial group allocation while performing experiments and assessing outcomes. What the research found in general, with its limitations: Ad26.COV2.S recipients had higher spike-specific TCR breadth than placebo recipients (P = 0.0014). The study was not powered for comparison of responses between vaccine doses or regimens. Substantial breadth of spike-specific CD8+ and CD4+ T cell responses was reported after vaccination. Vaccine and placebo recipients had comparable non-spike TCR breadth, which fits with the vaccine containing only spike. According to the authors, total T cell responses may have been underestimated by the TCR breadth and depth analyses.

Regarding this clone: What this receptor recognizes is not known. Base-call qualities are not available, and no considerably larger clone is one nucleotide away.

The CDR3 sequence holds 13 residues, the cysteine and phenylalanine included. Only CDR3 DNA remains: 39 bases, in frame from the first base. CDR1 is given as LGHDT and CDR2 as YNNKEL, both from the germline V gene (reference sequence). From V the trimming removes 4 bases and from J it removes 7 bases, while the gene matches leave 1 base of the junction unaccounted for. TCRbeta CDR3 regions were sequenced with the immunoSEQ Assay. After extraction, genomic DNA underwent amplification by bias-controlled multiplex PCR, followed by high-throughput sequencing. The original methods were these. To quantify the absolute abundance of each unique TCRbeta CDR3 region, sequences were collapsed and filtered. T cell fraction was estimated by normalization of TCRbeta template counts to usable DNA, with usable DNA being measured through amplification of reference genes present in all nucleated cells. Repertoire TCRs were annotated as SARS-CoV-2-specific by exact matching of V gene, CDR3 amino acid sequence and J gene to a known reactive TCR set. The reference SARS-CoV-2 TCR set was derived from MIRA and filtered for enrichment in COVID-19-positive ImmuneCODE repertoires, a step that removed public or cross-reactive TCRs. Based on the MIRA antigens, annotated TCRs were further analysed at the level of specific ORF or position within ORF. Breadth was defined as annotated unique rearrangements over total unique productive rearrangements; depth was the summed frequency of those rearrangements. Two-sided Wilcoxon rank-sum tests were used to compare TCR breadth between groups. Here the immuneACCESS table is served through TCRdb, limited to in-frame sequences with V and J called. Missing clones are a known gap in these copies; in checked studies unresolved V genes cover under half, and the rest lacks a known reason. The V and J calls and the clone size are those of that table, but D and trimming were determined from the DNA. This sample holds 350,000 to 500,000 clones; about 88% were observed only once. About 2.7% of the sample is in the top ten clones.

The sample's treatment or condition label is to be understood as: some 20 received Ad26.COV2.S at low or high dose, single or two shots; several received placebo; per-sample allocation not given. For vaccine and placebo recipients, the sequenced repertoires came from samples collected on day 63 after the first injection. Cohort 1b enrolled some 25 adults aged 18-55 years at a single site in Boston, USA, between 29 July and 7 August 2020. Ad26.COV2.S was a replication-incompetent adenovirus type 26 vector expressing a prefusion-stabilized SARS-CoV-2 spike protein from the original Wuhan strain. The source was peripheral blood, collected in a trial of Ad26.COV2.S vaccine versus placebo. The origin of this receptor is a person between 18 and 65 years old who received the Ad26.COV2.S COVID-19 vaccine or a placebo. The chain joins TRBV3-1 (or the pseudogene TRBV3-2) to TRBJ1-6; 7 middle bases align to TRBD1. The nucleotide sequence reads as follows: TGTGCCAGCAGCCTGACAGGGAATTCACCCCTCCACTTT. This yields the protein CASSLTGNSPLHF.